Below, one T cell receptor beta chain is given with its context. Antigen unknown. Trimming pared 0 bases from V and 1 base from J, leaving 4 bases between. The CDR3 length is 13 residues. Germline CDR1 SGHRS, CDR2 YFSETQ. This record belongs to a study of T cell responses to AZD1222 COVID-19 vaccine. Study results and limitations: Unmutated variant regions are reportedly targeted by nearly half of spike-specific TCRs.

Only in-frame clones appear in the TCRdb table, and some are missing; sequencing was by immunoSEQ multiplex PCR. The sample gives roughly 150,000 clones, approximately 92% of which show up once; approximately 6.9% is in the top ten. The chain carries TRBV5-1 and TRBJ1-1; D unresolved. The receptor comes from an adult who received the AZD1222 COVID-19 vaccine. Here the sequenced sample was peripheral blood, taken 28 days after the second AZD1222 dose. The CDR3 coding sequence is TGCGCCAGCAGCTTGGCGCCGAACACTGAAGCTTTCTTT. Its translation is CASSLAPNTEAFF.